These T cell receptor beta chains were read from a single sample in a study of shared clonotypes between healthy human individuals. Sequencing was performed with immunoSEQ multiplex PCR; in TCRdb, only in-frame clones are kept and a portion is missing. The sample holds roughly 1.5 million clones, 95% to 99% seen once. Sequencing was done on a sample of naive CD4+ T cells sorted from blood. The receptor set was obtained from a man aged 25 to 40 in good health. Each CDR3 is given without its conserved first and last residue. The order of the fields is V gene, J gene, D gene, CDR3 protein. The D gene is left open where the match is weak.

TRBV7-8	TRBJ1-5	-	ASSLTWGSNQPQH
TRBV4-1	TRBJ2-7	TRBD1	ASRRQGAPKDEQY
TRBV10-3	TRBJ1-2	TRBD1	ATYATGVFDGYT
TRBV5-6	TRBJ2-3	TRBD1	ASSGTGGTDTQY
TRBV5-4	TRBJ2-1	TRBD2	ASSLRLAGNEQF
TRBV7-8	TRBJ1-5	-	ASRRGGRDSNQPQH
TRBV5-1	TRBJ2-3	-	ASSLAGMADTQY
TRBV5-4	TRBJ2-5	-	ASSREVAEETQY
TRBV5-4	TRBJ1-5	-	ASSLNGRDQPQH
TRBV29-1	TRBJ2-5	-	SVVGQLTFQETQY
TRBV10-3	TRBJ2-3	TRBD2	AISESHRGASGRVTDTQY
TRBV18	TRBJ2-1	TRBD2	ASSLKAGEGEQF
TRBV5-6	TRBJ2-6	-	ASSFRPGESGANVLT
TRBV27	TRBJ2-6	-	ASSPYLSGANVLT
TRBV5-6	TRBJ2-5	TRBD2	ASSLRLAGVRYETQY
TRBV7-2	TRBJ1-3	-	ASSSDRSSGNTIY
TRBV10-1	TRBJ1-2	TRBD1	ASAAGTGPFYGYT
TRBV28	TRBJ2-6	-	ASRIGANVLT
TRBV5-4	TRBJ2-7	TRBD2	ASSLPSGRQHDEQY
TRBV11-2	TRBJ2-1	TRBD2	ASSLGGSGTASLNEQF
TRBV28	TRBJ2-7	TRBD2	ATNGPGLAGGPEQY
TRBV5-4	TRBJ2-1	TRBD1	ASSSWDRGNEQF
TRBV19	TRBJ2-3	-	ASSSFWTRSTDTQY
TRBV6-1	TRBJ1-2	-	ALRSRDTNYGYT
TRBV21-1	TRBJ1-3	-	ASSKNATGNTIY
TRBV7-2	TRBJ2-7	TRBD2	ASSPTGTSEQY
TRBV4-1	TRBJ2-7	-	ASSQLPSSYEQY
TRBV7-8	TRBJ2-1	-	ASSGAGGAEQF
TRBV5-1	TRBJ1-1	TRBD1	ASSLDRGRTEAF
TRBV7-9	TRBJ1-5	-	ASSLGDRSLGQPQH
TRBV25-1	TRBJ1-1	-	ASSDSGRGEAF
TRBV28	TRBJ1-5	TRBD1	ASRQGGAQPQH
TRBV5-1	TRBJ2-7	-	ASSLSTYEQY
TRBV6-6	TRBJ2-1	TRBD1	ASSQRQGVYNEQF
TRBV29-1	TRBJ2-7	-	SVGTRAYEQY
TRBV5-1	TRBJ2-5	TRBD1	ASGPRQGVETQY
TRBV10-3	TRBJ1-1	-	AISETGVPNTEAF
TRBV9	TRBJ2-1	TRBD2	ASRASGSNEQF
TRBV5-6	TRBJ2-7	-	ASSLAAGVERYEQY
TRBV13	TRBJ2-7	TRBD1	ASSPAGTGGSYEQY
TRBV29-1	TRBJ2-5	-	SVVSRLVETQY
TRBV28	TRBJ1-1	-	ASSQIQAMNTEAF
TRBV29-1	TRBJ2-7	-	SVGQGSYEQY
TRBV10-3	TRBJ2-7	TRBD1	AISEVDRGRYEQY
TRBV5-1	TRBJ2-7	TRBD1	ASSRDSGSSYEQY
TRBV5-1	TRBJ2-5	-	ASSLGLAYQPQETQY
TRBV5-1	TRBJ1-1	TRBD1	ASSPVRGRGNTEAF
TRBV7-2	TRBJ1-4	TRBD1	ASSAGQGGYGKLF
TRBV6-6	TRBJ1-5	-	ASSYSAGFGQPQH
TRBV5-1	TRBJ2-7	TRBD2	ASSLAAGVYYEQY
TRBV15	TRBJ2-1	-	ATSRAVKGWDDEQF
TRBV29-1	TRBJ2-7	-	SVEDGGWPQY